This entry lists 23 T cell receptor beta chains sequenced from one sample in a study of cytomegalovirus exposure and HLA in healthy donors. Researchers ran the PCR with 60 Vbeta and 13 Jbeta primers. Only in-frame clones appear in the TCRdb table, and some are missing; sequencing was by immunoSEQ multiplex PCR. The sample includes roughly 150,000 clones, around 78% of them seen just once. The sequenced sample was PBMCs. Every receptor here comes from a woman aged 40 to 50 in good health and CMV-seropositive.

This chain connects TRBV25-1 to TRBJ1-1; D ambiguous. Germline values: CDR1 MGHDK, CDR2 SYGVNS. Trimming left V 5 bases short and J 1 base short, with 14 bases between. There are 15 residues in the CDR3. The CDR3: CASSLSGGKNTEAFF. CDR3 DNA: TGTGCCAGCAGTCTTTCCGGCGGAAAGAACACTGAAGCTTTCTTT.

This clone was observed a few times. The CDR3 loop is CASSSGLANYEQYF. DNA of the CDR3: TGTGCCAGCAGCTCGGGACTAGCCAACTACGAGCAGTACTTC. The chain combines TRBV7-2 with TRBJ2-7; 9 nucleotides match TRBD2. There are 14 residues in the CDR3. The J segment lost 3 bases and the V segment lost 4 bases, leaving 4 bases of the junction unmatched. The germline V gene has CDR1 SGHTA and CDR2 FQGNSA.

The genes are TRBV5-1 and TRBJ2-5; 7 positions agree with TRBD1. This CDR3 region has 17 residues. Germline CDR1 SGHRS, CDR2 YFSETQ. The junction had 10 bases not matched to a gene; V was cut back by 1 base and J by 1 base. DNA for the CDR3: TGCGCCAGCAGCTTGTTGGTAGGGGGCCCCTCCCAAGAGACCCAGTACTTC. This codes for CASSLLVGGPSQETQYF.

This clone has only a few counts. CDR3 region: CASSLRGVERDTQYF. In nucleotides, the CDR3 is TGCGCCAGCAGCTTACGGGGGGTCGAGAGGGATACGCAGTATTTT. This chain uses TRBV5-1 with TRBJ2-3; 7 bases align to TRBD2. V lost 2 bases and J lost 6; bases outside the gene matches: 9. This CDR3 comprises 15 residues. Germline lookup yields CDR1 SGHRS and CDR2 YFSETQ.

In its sample, this clone was seen once. The chain is built from TRBV19 and TRBJ2-1, with D perhaps TRBD2 (5 bases). The length of the CDR3 is 15 residues. The ends were cut back, 7 bases at V and 0 bases at J, with 13 bases in the middle. Germline V gene lookup returns CDR1 LNHDA and CDR2 SQIVND (reference sequence). CDR3 sequence (DNA): TGTGCCAGTACCACGGACTTTAGCTCCTACAATGAGCAGTTCTTC. Protein: CASTTDFSSYNEQFF. The full variable domain, rest sourced from reference TRBV19 and TRBJ2-1, is DGGITQSPKYLFRKEGQNVTLSCEQNLNHDAMYWYRQDPGQGLRLIYYSQIVNDFQKGDIAEGYSVSREKKESFPLTVTSAQKNPTAFYLCASTTDFSSYNEQFFGPGTRLTVL.

The chain couples TRBV5-4 to TRBJ1-1; 9 bases match TRBD1. Germline loops: CDR1 SGHNT, CDR2 YYREEE (reference sequence). V trimming: 5 bases; J trimming: 6 bases; junction bases outside the gene matches: 5. This CDR3 has 13 amino acids. The DNA of the CDR3 is TGTGCCAGCAGTAAGGGACAGGGCCCTGAAGCTTTCTTT. Translation: CASSKGQGPEAFF.

The chain carries TRBV15 and TRBJ2-2, with D uncertain. CDR3 length equals 13 residues. Trimming cost V 0 bases and J 5 bases, with 4 bases left between them. Germline V gene lookup returns CDR1 LNHNV and CDR2 YYDKDF (reference sequence). The CDR3 is CATSRDQTGELFF. CDR3 bases: TGTGCCACCAGCAGAGATCAAACCGGGGAGCTGTTTTTT.

Written as DNA, the CDR3 is TGTGCCAGCAGTCTGGGACAGGGCCTTGGCTACACCTTC. This encodes CASSLGQGLGYTF. The chain joins TRBV6-1 to TRBJ1-2; 9 bases match TRBD1. The CDR3 runs to 13 residues. Trimming cost V 5 bases and J 7 bases; bases outside gene matches: 5. CDR1 MNHNS and CDR2 SASEGT come from the germline V gene.

The chain carries TRBV30 and TRBJ1-2; D remains ambiguous. This CDR3 is built from 15 residues. Germline V gives CDR1 GTSNPN, CDR2 SVGIG (reference sequence). V lost 2 bases and J 4 bases, leaving 17 bases between the germline ends. CDR3 sequence (DNA): TGTGCCTGGAGTACCCGAGGGAGGTACTCCTATGGCTACACCTTC. It codes for CAWSTRGRYSYGYTF.

The count of this clone is one. V gene TRBV29-1 combines with J gene TRBJ2-7, with a tentative D call TRBD2 (7 bases). CDR1 is SQVTM and CDR2 is ANQGSEA in the germline V gene. The CDR3 is 13 residues long. The V end lost 5 bases, the J end lost 3 bases, and 14 bases lay between the germline ends. CDR3: CSVTRGAGYEQYF. CDR3 DNA sequence: TGCAGCGTTACCCGGGGGGCAGGCTACGAGCAGTACTTC.

This clone was picked up one time. The identical CDR3 is also encoded by other nucleotide sequences in the sample. V is TRBV6-5 and J is TRBJ1-5, with TRBD1 identical over 8 bases. The CDR3 loop spans 14 amino acids. With 6 bases clipped from V and 5 bases from J, the junction kept 6 bases outside the gene matches. Germline V lookup: CDR1 MNHEY, CDR2 SVGAGI. The CDR3 loop is CASSLGQGHQPQHF. Written as DNA, the CDR3 is TGTGCCAGCAGCCTAGGACAGGGCCATCAGCCCCAGCATTTT.

The chain employs TRBV29-1 and TRBJ2-1; D is perhaps TRBD2 (6 bases). Germline lookup yields CDR1 SQVTM and CDR2 ANQGSEA. Trimming took off 3 bases at V and 4 bases at J, with 13 bases between the two ends. The CDR3 runs 14 residues. The CDR3, as DNA: TGCAGCGTTGAGGGAGCGGGTCGGTACAATGAGCAGTTCTTC. Its protein is CSVEGAGRYNEQFF.

The CDR3 sequence: CASSPTAGATGELFF. The CDR3 coding sequence is TGTGCCAGCAGCCCGACTGCGGGAGCTACCGGGGAGCTGTTTTTT. This chain joins TRBV5-8 and TRBJ2-2; 7 nucleotides match TRBD2. V trimming: 4 bases; J trimming: 5 bases; junction bases outside the gene matches: 8. Germline CDR1 and CDR2: SGHTS and YDEGEE. This CDR3 has 15 residues.

The chain uses TRBV30 and TRBJ1-4, with 9 bases fitting TRBD1. V shed 7 bases, J shed 13 bases, and the junction held 16 bases outside the gene matches. The CDR3 contains 14 residues. The germline V gene encodes CDR1 GTSNPN and CDR2 SVGIG (reference sequence). CDR3 in amino acids: CAFAPGQGLTRLFF. As DNA, the CDR3 is TGTGCCTTCGCCCCGGGACAGGGTCTAACTCGACTGTTTTTT.

This chain links TRBV28 with TRBJ1-6, with D unclear. Germline V gives CDR1 MDHEN, CDR2 SYDVKM. This CDR3 is 13 amino acids long. Trimming removed 7 bases at V and 10 bases at J, with 14 bases between. The CDR3: CASTKGDRSPLHF. The CDR3 DNA reads as TGTGCCAGCACTAAAGGAGATCGGTCACCCCTCCACTTT.

This clone was detected only a few times. This chain connects TRBV7-9 to TRBJ1-4, with 8 bases matching TRBD1. This CDR3 has 15 residues. V trimming: 1 base; J trimming: 6 bases; junction bases outside the gene matches: 4. The germline gives CDR1 SEHNR, CDR2 FQNEAQ (reference sequence). The CDR3 bases are TGTGCCAGCAGCTTAGGCAGGGGGCGGTATGAAAAACTGTTTTTT. It translates to CASSLGRGRYEKLFF.

The V and J genes are TRBV9 and TRBJ2-7, with 12 bases fitting TRBD1. V shed 0 bases and J 7 bases; nucleotides not matched to a gene: 8. Germline values: CDR1 SGDLS, CDR2 YYNGEE. CDR3 size: 16 residues. This chain's CDR3 is CASSVGGTGGAWEQYF. The CDR3 bases are TGTGCCAGCAGCGTAGGTGGGACAGGGGGCGCGTGGGAGCAGTACTTC.

In its sample, this clone was seen a few times. This rearrangement joins TRBV14 to TRBJ1-2, with 9 bases aligning to TRBD1. This CDR3 has 16 residues. V shed 2 bases, J shed 6 bases, and the junction held 10 bases outside the gene matches. Germline CDR1 and CDR2: SGHDN and FVKESK. The CDR3 region is CASSQIVGQGKDGYTF. In DNA form, the CDR3 reads TGTGCCAGCAGCCAAATAGTGGGACAGGGAAAGGATGGCTACACCTTC.

The chain employs TRBV16 and TRBJ1-4; weak D call: TRBD1 (6 bases). CDR1 KGHSY and CDR2 FQNENV come from the germline V gene. This CDR3 spans 16 amino acids. V dropped 4 bases and J dropped 5 bases, with 17 bases sitting between them. The CDR3 DNA sequence: TGTGCCAGCAGCCCCCGGCAACAGGGCGGGAATGAAAAACTGTTTTTT. Its protein product is CASSPRQQGGNEKLFF.

The chain recombines TRBV9 with TRBJ2-1; weak D call: TRBD2 (6 bases). Trimming removed 2 bases at V and 1 base at J, with 10 bases between. The V gene's germline CDR1 is SGDLS and CDR2 YYNGEE. This CDR3 contains 15 residues. The CDR3 region is CASSVGAGSYNEQFF. DNA of the CDR3: TGTGCCAGCAGCGTGGGTGCGGGGTCCTACAATGAGCAGTTCTTC.

This chain uses TRBV6-5 with TRBJ2-1, with 10 bases aligning to TRBD1. The germline V gene has CDR1 MNHEY and CDR2 SVGAGI. V was clipped by 6 bases and J by 6 bases; unmatched bases: 5. This CDR3 region has 14 residues. This CDR3 is CASSGTGELNEQFF. Written as DNA, the CDR3 is TGTGCCAGCAGCGGGACAGGGGAACTCAATGAGCAGTTCTTC.

This chain links TRBV28 with TRBJ2-3; the D gene is possibly TRBD2 (6 bases). This CDR3 has 15 residues. V was pared by 5 bases and J by 4 bases, with 16 bases between. The V gene's germline CDR1 is MDHEN and CDR2 SYDVKM. The DNA for the CDR3 is TGTGCCAGCAGTCCCCACGAGGAGGGCGCAGATACGCAGTATTTT. It is translated as CASSPHEEGADTQYF.

In its sample, this clone was seen once. The chain employs TRBV7-9 and TRBJ2-1, with TRBD1 identical over 8 bases. The CDR3 covers 16 residues. Germline V CDR1 and CDR2: SEHNR, FQNEAQ (reference sequence). Losses at the gene ends were 1 base for V and 7 bases for J; bases not matched to a gene: 9. The CDR3 nucleotides are TGTGCCAGCAGCTTAGGGGGACCCAGGGGGCTGAATGAGCAGTTCTTC. It yields the protein CASSLGGPRGLNEQFF.